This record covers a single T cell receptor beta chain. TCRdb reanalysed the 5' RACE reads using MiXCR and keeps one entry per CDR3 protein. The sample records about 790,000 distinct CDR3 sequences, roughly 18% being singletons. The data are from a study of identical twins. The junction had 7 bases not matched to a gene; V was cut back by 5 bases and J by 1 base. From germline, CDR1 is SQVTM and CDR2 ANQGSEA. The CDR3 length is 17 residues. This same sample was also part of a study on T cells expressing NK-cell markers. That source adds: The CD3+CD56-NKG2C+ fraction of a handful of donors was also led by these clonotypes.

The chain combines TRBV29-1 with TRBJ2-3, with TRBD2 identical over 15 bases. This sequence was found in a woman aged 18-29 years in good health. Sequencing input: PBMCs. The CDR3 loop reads CSVLRTSGRAGTDTQYF. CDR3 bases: TGCAGCGTTCTCAGGACTAGCGGGAGGGCCGGCACAGATACGCAGTATTTT.